This passage covers 28 T cell receptor beta chains from one sample sequenced in a study of blood T cell repertoires in COVID-19 (dated by TCRdb to the early 2020s). The receptor library was made with the immunoSEQ multiplex PCR assay. Imported from immuneACCESS, the table was reduced by TCRdb to in-frame sequences with V and J called. These copies leave out some clones; in studies compared against another copy, an unresolved V gene accounts for under half, and the cause of the remainder is not known. For this sample there are about 400,000 clones; around 86% appear just once. Clones ranked in the top ten supply approximately 1.5% of the sample. Sample: peripheral blood. These receptor sequences come from a woman in her 30s with active or convalescent COVID-19.

The chain couples TRBV10-3 to TRBJ1-1; D gene ambiguous. Germline CDR1 ENHRY, CDR2 SYGVKD. The V end lost 3 bases, the J end lost 1 base, and 9 bases lay between the germline ends. The CDR3 consists of 14 residues. CDR3 amino acids: CAISDSQANTEAFF. The CDR3 nucleotides read TGTGCCATCAGTGACAGCCAGGCGAACACTGAAGCTTTCTTT.

The chain uses TRBV30 and TRBJ1-1, with D unresolved. V gave up 3 bases and J gave up 6 bases, with 17 bases separating them. Germline V gives CDR1 GTSNPN, CDR2 SVGIG (reference sequence). The CDR3 has 14 amino acids. CDR3 region: CAWSVRSVVAEAFF. CDR3 in DNA: TGTGCCTGGAGCGTCCGCTCCGTTGTAGCTGAAGCTTTCTTT. Based on the CDR3 plus reference TRBV30 and TRBJ1-1, the full variable domain is SQTIHQWPATLVQPVGSPLSLECTVEGTSNPNLYWYRQAAGRGLQLLFYSVGIGQISSEVPQNLSASRPQDRQFILSSKKLLLSDSGFYLCAWSVRSVVAEAFFGQGTRLTVV.

The genes are TRBV4-2 and TRBJ2-7; possibly TRBD2 for D (7 bases). The CDR3 extends over 15 amino acids. The V and J ends lost 1 base and 2 bases respectively, with 12 bases between them. Germline CDR1 LGHNA, CDR2 YNFKEQ. CDR3 protein: CASSQGRGAPYEQYF. The CDR3 bases are TGTGCCAGCAGCCAAGGTCGGGGGGCCCCCTACGAGCAGTACTTC.

The chain is built from TRBV6-1 and TRBJ1-1; 7 bases are a match to TRBD1. Trimming at V came to 4 bases and at J to 0 bases, leaving 11 bases not matched to a gene. CDR3 length: 17 amino acids. Germline loops: CDR1 MNHNS, CDR2 SASEGT. This chain's CDR3 is CASSVAAGGYMNTEAFF. The CDR3 nucleotides read TGTGCCAGCAGTGTCGCGGCAGGGGGATACATGAACACTGAAGCTTTCTTT.

This sequence joins TRBV7-8 and TRBJ2-5; 8 bases are shared with TRBD2. The CDR3 is 16 amino acids. J lost 4 bases, V lost 5 bases, and 12 bases had no gene match. Germline-derived CDR1 and CDR2 are SGHVS and FQNEAQ. The CDR3 nucleotides are TGTGCCAGCAGCCACTACGGCCGGGAGGGACGAGAGACCCAGTACTTC. It specifies CASSHYGREGRETQYF.

The chain has TRBV7-2 and TRBJ2-1; a weak D match, TRBD2 (7 bases). V lost 3 bases to trimming and J lost 6 bases, with 12 bases between them. From germline, CDR1 is SGHTA and CDR2 FQGNSA. This CDR3 contains 14 residues. The CDR3 bases are TGTGCCAGCAGCTTGGGGGGAGGGGGCAATGAGCAGTTCTTC. The encoded protein is CASSLGGGGNEQFF.

V gene TRBV19 combines with J gene TRBJ1-5; the match to TRBD1 covers 9 bases. The CDR3 totals 15 residues. J gave up 1 base and V 7 bases, and 5 bases lay outside the gene matches. The V gene's germline CDR1 is LNHDA and CDR2 SQIVND (reference sequence). CDR3 region: CASNRQGGSNQPQHF. The CDR3 DNA is TGTGCCAGTAATCGACAGGGGGGGAGCAATCAGCCCCAGCATTTT.

This clone was seen only a few times. V and J are TRBV6-1 and TRBJ1-5, with 8 bases matching TRBD1. J lost 1 base, V lost 4 bases, and 6 bases had no gene match. The germline CDR1 and CDR2 sequences are MNHNS and SASEGT. This CDR3 has 16 residues. The CDR3 sequence: CASSASGTGSNQPQHF. DNA of the CDR3: TGTGCCAGCAGTGCTTCCGGGACAGGAAGCAATCAGCCCCAGCATTTT.

CDR3 DNA sequence: TGTGCCAGTAGTGCCACCCTGGGCAGCTCACCCCTCCACTTT. Protein product: CASSATLGSSPLHF. The J gene is TRBJ1-6, the V gene TRBV19; D is unresolved. CDR3 length: 14 amino acids. V lost 5 bases to trimming and J lost 10 bases, with 15 bases between them. CDR1 is LNHDA, CDR2 SQIVND, per germline (reference sequence). The complete variable domain, with remaining parts taken from reference TRBV19 and TRBJ1-6, reads DGGITQSPKYLFRKEGQNVTLSCEQNLNHDAMYWYRQDPGQGLRLIYYSQIVNDFQKGDIAEGYSVSREKKESFPLTVTSAQKNPTAFYLCASSATLGSSPLHFGNGTRLTVT.

This chain links TRBV19 with TRBJ1-1, with D perhaps TRBD1 (5 bases). CDR3 length: 15 residues. From germline, CDR1 is LNHDA and CDR2 SQIVND (reference sequence). Trimming removed 1 base from V and 1 base from J, with 10 bases in between. The CDR3 is CASSIGRGGNTEAFF. CDR3 DNA sequence: TGTGCCAGTAGTATAGGGAGGGGCGGGAACACTGAAGCTTTCTTT.

The chain is built from TRBV12-3 or TRBV12-4 and TRBJ1-4, with D tentatively TRBD1 (6 bases). Trimming pared 8 bases from V and 10 bases from J, leaving 17 bases between. This CDR3 is 13 amino acids long. CDR3: CASGNREPGKLFF. The CDR3 nucleotides read TGTGCCAGCGGCAACAGGGAACCTGGAAAACTGTTTTTT.

V usage is TRBV11-2 and J usage is TRBJ1-1, with D perhaps TRBD1 (6 bases). CDR1 and CDR2 from the germline V gene are SGHAT and FQNNGV. This CDR3 has 14 residues. V lost 3 bases to trimming and J lost 7 bases, with 15 bases between them. CDR3: CASSFSNRVGEAFF. The DNA of the CDR3 is TGTGCCAGCAGCTTCTCGAACAGGGTTGGTGAAGCTTTCTTT.

The chain employs TRBV6-5 and TRBJ1-1; tentative D call: TRBD1 (5 bases). The CDR3 contains 13 residues. Germline V lookup: CDR1 MNHEY, CDR2 SVGAGI. The V end lost 6 bases, the J end lost 0 bases, and 8 bases lay between the germline ends. The chain's CDR3 is CASSTTVNTEAFF. Here the CDR3 DNA reads TGTGCCAGCAGCACGACAGTGAACACTGAAGCTTTCTTT.

In this sample, this clone turned up a few times. The chain combines TRBV10-1 with TRBJ1-6; 7 positions match TRBD1. This CDR3 is built from 15 residues. Germline V CDR1 and CDR2: WNHNN, SYGVQD (reference sequence). J lost 6 bases, V lost 10 bases, and 12 bases had no gene match. The DNA of the CDR3 is TGCGCCACCATTAGGAGGGACAGCATTAATTCACCCCTCCACTTT. Protein sequence: CATIRRDSINSPLHF.

The chain recombines TRBV30 with TRBJ2-2, with no clear D. V was shortened by 4 bases and J by 6 bases, with 12 bases between the two germline ends. Germline CDR1 is GTSNPN and CDR2 is SVGIG (reference sequence). This CDR3 has 13 residues. For the CDR3, the DNA is TGTGCCTGGATATACGGTCACGCCGGGGAGCTGTTTTTT. Residues: CAWIYGHAGELFF.

V is TRBV20-1 and J is TRBJ1-5; TRBD1 might be the D (5 bases). Deletions cut 3 bases from V and 6 bases from J, with 9 bases between. The CDR3 has 12 residues. Germline lookup yields CDR1 DFQATT and CDR2 SNEGSKA (reference sequence). The CDR3 sequence: CSASGGGQPQHF. Written as DNA, the CDR3 is TGCAGTGCTAGTGGGGGGGGTCAGCCCCAGCATTTT.

The chain has TRBV4-1 and TRBJ1-3; D remains unclear. Trimming shortened V by 7 bases and J by 0 bases, and 13 bases separated the two germline ends. The CDR3 is made up of 15 amino acids. Germline CDR1 and CDR2: MGHRA and YSYEKL. CDR3 amino acids: CASTRALISGNTIYF. CDR3 coding DNA: TGCGCCAGCACCCGAGCGCTGATCTCTGGAAACACCATATATTTT.

This chain links TRBV7-9 with TRBJ2-5; D remains unclear. The germline V and J ends were trimmed by 0 bases and 2 bases, with 10 bases remaining between them. The CDR3 runs to 15 residues. Germline-derived CDR1 and CDR2 are SEHNR and FQNEAQ (reference sequence). The DNA of the CDR3 is TGTGCCAGCAGCTTAGCTCTCCAGAATCAAGAGACCCAGTACTTC. It is translated as CASSLALQNQETQYF. The full variable domain, in which reference TRBV7-9 and TRBJ2-5 provide the parts outside the CDR3, is DTGVSQNPRHKITKRGQNVTFRCDPISEHNRLYWYRQTLGQGPEFLTYFQNEAQLEKSRLLSDRFSAERPKGSFSTLEIQRTEQGDSAMYLCASSLALQNQETQYFGPGTRLLVL.

The chain recombines TRBV2 with TRBJ2-5, with 8 bases aligning to TRBD1. The CDR3 has 16 amino acids. V lost 1 base to trimming and J lost 4 bases; unmatched junction nucleotides: 8. Germline CDR1 reads SNHLY; CDR2 reads FYNNEI. The CDR3 sequence is CASSEGTGYEAETQYF. DNA for the CDR3: TGTGCCAGCAGTGAAGGGACAGGGTATGAAGCAGAGACCCAGTACTTC.

This clone was detected a few times. The chain employs TRBV14 and TRBJ1-1, with 9 bases that match TRBD1. V was pared by 1 base and J by 8 bases, with 5 bases of the junction left unmatched. Germline CDR1 and CDR2: SGHDN and FVKESK. The CDR3 is made up of 14 amino acids. DNA for the CDR3: TGTGCCAGCAGCCAAGTCGGGACAGGGTCCGAAGCTTTCTTT. Its translation is CASSQVGTGSEAFF.

The chain combines TRBV2 with TRBJ2-1; 11 bases are a match to TRBD2. This CDR3 comprises 16 residues. CDR1 is SNHLY and CDR2 is FYNNEI in the germline V gene. The V gene end was trimmed by 4 bases and the J gene end by 9 bases; junction bases not matched to a gene: 11. The CDR3 spells CASSVHTSGRESEQFF. The CDR3, as DNA: TGTGCCAGCAGTGTTCATACTAGCGGGAGAGAAAGTGAGCAGTTCTTC.

J is TRBJ1-5 and V is TRBV7-2; the D is unclear. The germline V gene encodes CDR1 SGHTA and CDR2 FQGNSA. The CDR3 totals 14 residues. V was trimmed by 2 bases and J by 4 bases, leaving 9 bases between them. The CDR3 region has the DNA TGTGCCAGCAGCTTATTTTCGGGAAATCAGCCCCAGCATTTT. This translates into CASSLFSGNQPQHF. The full variable domain, with the rest looked up from reference TRBV7-2 and TRBJ1-5, is GAGVSQSPSNKVTEKGKDVELRCDPISGHTALYWYRQSLGQGLEFLIYFQGNSAPDKSGLPSDRFSAERTGGSVSTLTIQRTQQEDSAVYLCASSLFSGNQPQHFGDGTRLSIL.

This clone was recorded only once. The chain has TRBV19 and TRBJ2-7; 8 nucleotides match TRBD2. Germline values: CDR1 LNHDA, CDR2 SQIVND (reference sequence). V shed 1 base, J shed 2 bases, and the junction held 1 base outside the gene matches. The CDR3 has 14 residues. For the CDR3, the DNA is TGTGCCAGTAGTATAGTAGCGGGAACCTACGAGCAGTACTTC. Residues: CASSIVAGTYEQYF.

This chain links TRBV7-2 with TRBJ2-3; a weak D match, TRBD2 (6 bases). The CDR3 is 19 residues long. Trimming took off 4 bases at V and 1 base at J, with 24 bases between the two ends. Germline CDR1 and CDR2: SGHTA and FQGNSA. CDR3 protein: CASSSPGFGGKGGTDTQYF. The CDR3, as DNA: TGTGCCAGCAGCTCCCCAGGTTTTGGGGGGAAGGGAGGCACAGATACGCAGTATTTT. Filled out from reference TRBV7-2 and TRBJ2-3, the complete variable domain reads GAGVSQSPSNKVTEKGKDVELRCDPISGHTALYWYRQSLGQGLEFLIYFQGNSAPDKSGLPSDRFSAERTGGSVSTLTIQRTQQEDSAVYLCASSSPGFGGKGGTDTQYFGPGTRLTVL.

The chain combines TRBV5-4 with TRBJ2-3; 8 bases align to TRBD2. Germline V gives CDR1 SGHNT, CDR2 YYREEE (reference sequence). CDR3 length equals 16 residues. V was clipped by 0 bases and J by 1 base; unmatched bases: 4. As DNA, the CDR3 is TGTGCCAGCAGCTTGGCCGCGGGGGGAGGCACAGATACGCAGTATTTT. This gives the protein CASSLAAGGGTDTQYF.

V gene TRBV7-8 combines with J gene TRBJ1-1, with 7 bases lining up with TRBD1. J gave up 5 bases and V 0 bases, and 12 bases lay outside the gene matches. CDR1 and CDR2 from the germline V gene are SGHVS and FQNEAQ. This CDR3 comprises 17 residues. The CDR3 here is CASSLAWRGLGETEAFF. The CDR3 nucleotides are TGTGCCAGCAGCTTAGCGTGGAGGGGGCTCGGGGAGACTGAAGCTTTCTTT.

The chain links TRBV7-9 to TRBJ1-5; a possible D gene is TRBD1 (5 bases). The V gene's germline CDR1 is SEHNR and CDR2 FQNEAQ (reference sequence). V was clipped by 1 base and J by 4 bases, with 11 bases between them. The CDR3 spans 15 residues. The CDR3 nucleotides are TGTGCCAGCAGCTTAGGTCAGGGACTTAATCAGCCCCAGCATTTT. Translating gives CASSLGQGLNQPQHF.

For this clone: One junction end does not reproduce the germline sequence, and a read error may be involved. The CDR3 nucleotides are TGTGCCAGCAGGGAAGGGGGCCAAGGGAATTTCAACACCTTC. Protein: CASREGGQGNFNTF. The V call is TRBV6-1, the J call TRBJ1-2; 7 positions agree with TRBD1. The CDR3 spans 14 residues. Germline V gives CDR1 MNHNS, CDR2 SASEGT.